The 18 T cell receptor beta chains presented below share a single source sample, sequenced in a study of cytomegalovirus exposure and HLA in healthy donors. It was with 60 Vbeta and 13 Jbeta primers that the PCR ran. TCRdb's table, derived via immunoSEQ multiplex PCR, lists solely in-frame clones and lacks some. The data hold 150,000 to 200,000 clones, with around 81% observed a single time. Sequencing was carried out using PBMCs. All receptors come from a woman in her twenties or thirties in good health and CMV-seropositive.

The chain is built from TRBV19 and TRBJ1-1; TRBD1 matches 8 bases. This CDR3 contains 14 residues. Per the germline V gene, CDR1 is LNHDA and CDR2 is SQIVND (reference sequence). Trimming took 4 bases from V and 1 from J; bases not matched to a gene: 2. The CDR3 region has the DNA TGTGCCAGTAGTAAGGACAGGGAGAACACTGAAGCTTTCTTT. This encodes CASSKDRENTEAFF.

The rearrangement uses TRBV5-5 and TRBJ2-7, with D perhaps matching TRBD2 (5 bases). This CDR3 is built from 14 residues. V dropped 0 bases and J dropped 3 bases, with 10 bases sitting between them. Per germline, CDR1 SGHKS and CDR2 YYEKEE (reference sequence). CDR3 protein: CASSLAGLDYEQYF. The DNA for the CDR3 is TGTGCCAGCAGCTTGGCGGGGTTGGACTACGAGCAGTACTTC.

This clone was counted a few times. The rearrangement uses TRBV27 and TRBJ2-2; 7 bases line up with TRBD1. CDR1 and CDR2 from the germline V gene are MNHEY and SMNVEV (reference sequence). The V gene end was trimmed by 6 bases and the J gene end by 3 bases; junction bases not matched to a gene: 13. The CDR3 totals 17 residues. CDR3 nucleotide sequence: TGTGCCAGCAGGAGGTTTGGGGGCCAGGGGGACACCGGGGAGCTGTTTTTT. Protein: CASRRFGGQGDTGELFF.

The V call is TRBV29-1, the J call TRBJ2-3; 14 nucleotides align to TRBD2. The CDR3 loop spans 15 amino acids. Trimming cost V 7 bases and J 9 bases; bases outside gene matches: 12. The V gene's germline CDR1 is SQVTM and CDR2 ANQGSEA. This CDR3 reads CSESPGLAGAETQYF. The CDR3 coding sequence is TGCAGCGAATCACCGGGACTAGCGGGGGCGGAGACGCAGTATTTT.

The chain recombines TRBV28 with TRBJ1-5; no reliable D call. The CDR3 has 17 residues. Trimming took 3 bases from V and 2 from J, leaving 17 bases between them. The V gene's germline CDR1 is MDHEN and CDR2 SYDVKM. The CDR3 bases are TGTGCCAGCAGTTTTTTTCGGGGAGGGCAAGGCAATCAGCCCCAGCATTTT. Amino acid sequence: CASSFFRGGQGNQPQHF.

V gene TRBV25-1 combines with J gene TRBJ2-5; TRBD1 matches at 7 bases. Germline lookup yields CDR1 MGHDK and CDR2 SYGVNS. V lost 1 base to trimming and J lost 1 base; unmatched junction nucleotides: 3. The CDR3 is made up of 15 amino acids. CDR3 sequence (DNA): TGTGCCAGCAGTGAATTTCGGACAGGCCAAGAGACCCAGTACTTC. It codes for CASSEFRTGQETQYF.

The chain has TRBV29-1 and TRBJ1-1, with D uncertain. The germline gives CDR1 SQVTM, CDR2 ANQGSEA. The CDR3 loop spans 14 amino acids. The V gene lost 4 bases and the J gene lost 4 bases, with 16 bases spanning the gap. In DNA form, the CDR3 reads TGCAGCGTTGGAGAGAGCGCAAGTGGCACTGAAGCTTTCTTT. This sequence encodes CSVGESASGTEAFF.

The V gene is TRBV5-1, the J gene TRBJ2-3; the D gene is possibly TRBD2 (6 bases). Germline V lookup: CDR1 SGHRS, CDR2 YFSETQ. Trimming shortened V by 0 bases and J by 4 bases, and 15 bases separated the two germline ends. This CDR3 is built from 16 residues. DNA of the CDR3: TGCGCCAGCAGCTTGGTTGTTGGAGGGTCGGCAGATACGCAGTATTTT. Translation gives CASSLVVGGSADTQYF.

This clone was seen many times. The chain employs TRBV7-7 and TRBJ2-7; D call uncertain. The CDR3 has 13 residues. In germline, CDR1 is SSHAT, CDR2 FNYEAQ (reference sequence). Trimming shortened V by 5 bases and J by 5 bases, and 13 bases separated the two germline ends. CDR3 sequence: CASSPRAGNEQYF. Here the CDR3 DNA reads TGTGCCAGCAGCCCGCGTGCAGGAAACGAGCAGTACTTC.

The chain combines TRBV4-1 with TRBJ2-1; 13 bases align to TRBD2. Germline V gene lookup returns CDR1 MGHRA and CDR2 YSYEKL. Trimming took 0 bases from V and 4 from J; bases not matched to a gene: 0. This CDR3 region has 16 residues. CDR3 protein: CASSQELAGGYNEQFF. The CDR3 bases are TGCGCCAGCAGCCAAGAACTAGCGGGGGGGTACAATGAGCAGTTCTTC.

V usage is TRBV6-1 and J usage is TRBJ2-7; TRBD1 is a possible D gene (5 bases). The CDR3 contains 15 residues. V gave up 1 base and J gave up 0 bases, with 10 bases separating them. Germline V gene lookup returns CDR1 MNHNS and CDR2 SASEGT. The CDR3: CASSEVAQGSYEQYF. CDR3 DNA sequence: TGTGCCAGCAGTGAAGTGGCGCAGGGCTCCTACGAGCAGTACTTC.

This clone was recorded once. The J gene is TRBJ2-5, the V gene TRBV11-3, with 10 bases aligning to TRBD1. The CDR3 contains 16 residues. After removal of 3 bases from V and 5 bases from J, the junction contained 9 bases not matched to a gene. Germline V gene data show CDR1 as SGHNT and CDR2 as YENEEA. The CDR3 loop is CASSFRTGGLWETQYF. CDR3 DNA sequence: TGTGCCAGCAGCTTCCGGACAGGGGGTCTGTGGGAGACCCAGTACTTC.

V gene TRBV7-2 combines with J gene TRBJ2-7; unclear D gene. The germline CDR1 and CDR2 sequences are SGHTA and FQGNSA. The CDR3 consists of 15 residues. Trimming shortened V by 3 bases and J by 0 bases, and 12 bases separated the two germline ends. The CDR3 sequence: CASSLVASSSYEQYF. The CDR3 coding sequence is TGTGCCAGCAGCTTGGTAGCTTCTAGCTCCTACGAGCAGTACTTC.

The chain joins TRBV7-2 to TRBJ2-5; possible D gene TRBD2, 5 bases. V shed 5 bases and J shed 8 bases, with 9 bases lying between them. The germline V gene has CDR1 SGHTA and CDR2 FQGNSA. This CDR3 spans 11 amino acids. The CDR3 loop reads CASSQEDTQYF. Written as DNA, the CDR3 is TGTGCCAGCAGCCAGGAGGATACCCAGTACTTC.

The chain combines TRBV5-4 with TRBJ1-2; 7 bases map to TRBD1. Germline V gene data show CDR1 as SGHNT and CDR2 as YYREEE (reference sequence). The CDR3 length is 17 residues. With 1 base clipped from V and 1 base from J, the junction kept 10 bases outside the gene matches. The CDR3 protein is CASSLIPRQGRNYGYTF. The CDR3 nucleotides read TGTGCCAGCAGCTTGATCCCTCGACAGGGCCGTAACTATGGCTACACCTTC.

The V call is TRBV2, the J call TRBJ2-7; 9 bases fit TRBD1. The CDR3 sequence is 15 residues long. V shed 6 bases and J 5 bases; nucleotides not matched to a gene: 11. Germline CDR1 SNHLY, CDR2 FYNNEI. CDR3 sequence reads: CASSGDRVGLNEQYF. Written as DNA, the CDR3 is TGTGCCAGCAGCGGGGACAGGGTAGGTCTCAACGAGCAGTACTTC. Together with reference TRBV2 and TRBJ2-7, the CDR3 gives the full variable domain: EPEVTQTPSHQVTQMGQEVILRCVPISNHLYFYWYRQILGQKVEFLVSFYNNEISEKSEIFDDQFSVERPDGSNFTLKIRSTKLEDSAMYFCASSGDRVGLNEQYFGPGTRLTVT.

This chain uses TRBV10-2 with TRBJ2-1, with D possibly being TRBD1 (6 bases). The CDR3 length is 13 residues. Germline CDR1 and CDR2: WSHSY and SAAADI. Trimming cost V 5 bases and J 8 bases, with 13 bases left between them. The CDR3 DNA is TGCGCCAGCAGTCAGGGGCTCGGAGATGAGCAGTTCTTC. Protein product: CASSQGLGDEQFF.

This clone was observed a handful of times. The J gene is TRBJ2-1, the V gene TRBV5-4; no definite D call. CDR3 length equals 14 residues. V was cut by 2 bases and J by 10 bases, with 16 bases left in between. Germline CDR1 reads SGHNT; CDR2 reads YYREEE (reference sequence). CDR3 sequence (DNA): TGTGCCAGCAGCTTTGGCCTAGTGGCTCGGGAGCAGTTCTTC. Protein: CASSFGLVAREQFF.